The rows below give T cell receptor beta chains drawn from one sample of a study of T cell responses to AZD1222 COVID-19 vaccine. The table came from immunoSEQ multiplex PCR; TCRdb's copy has only in-frame clones and leaves some out. The sample consists of about 150,000 clones, 85% to 95% of them appearing once. The material was peripheral blood, obtained on day 0 of AZD1222 vaccination. These receptors all stem from an adult in good health. Each CDR3 is given with its conserved first and last residue. The D gene is left open where the match is weak. Some rows have no size entry. The others give once, few or many, or a class for an expanded clone.

d_call	v_call	j_call	clone_size	cdr3_nt	cdr3_aa
-	TRBV5-4	TRBJ1-5	-	TGTGCCAGCAGCCCGGAGGGGAATCAGCCCCAGCATTTT	CASSPEGNQPQHF
-	TRBV27	TRBJ2-1	-	TGTGCCAGCAGTTTACCTTCTGGCGGTAGCTCCTACAATGAGCAGTTCTTC	CASSLPSGGSSYNEQFF
-	TRBV18	TRBJ2-5	-	TGTGCCAGCTCACCACTTCCCCAGGAGACCCAGTACTTC	CASSPLPQETQYF
-	TRBV5-8	TRBJ1-1	-	TGTGCCAGCAGCCCCGGTCCCGGGGTTCGGAACACTGAAGCTTTCTTT	CASSPGPGVRNTEAFF
-	TRBV19	TRBJ1-1	-	TGTGCCAGTACCCTAAACTCCGAAGCTTTCTTT	CASTLNSEAFF
TRBD1	TRBV11-2	TRBJ1-6	-	TGTGCCAGCAGCTTAGAAGGGACAGAGAATTCACCCCTCCACTTT	CASSLEGTENSPLHF
TRBD1	TRBV5-4	TRBJ1-1	-	TGTGCCAGCAGCGAAGGACAGGGGATCACTGAAGCTTTCTTT	CASSEGQGITEAFF
-	TRBV19	TRBJ2-2	-	TGTGCCAGTTCGGGACATCGCACCGGGGAGCTGTTTTTT	CASSGHRTGELFF
-	TRBV7-2	TRBJ2-3	-	TGTGCCAGCAGCTTAGAGAGGGCGCTCACCACTAGCACAGATACGCAGTATTTT	CASSLERALTTSTDTQYF
-	TRBV5-1	TRBJ1-1	-	TGCGCCAGCAGGATTGGGGACCGAAACACTGAAGCTTTCTTT	CASRIGDRNTEAFF
-	TRBV25-1	TRBJ1-2	-	TGTGCCACCAGGGGTAGGAGGCTTGGCTACACCTTC	CATRGRRLGYTF
-	TRBV11-3	TRBJ2-2	-	TGTGCCAGCAGCTGGGGCGGTCCCACCGGGGAGCTGTTTTTT	CASSWGGPTGELFF
TRBD1	TRBV11-3	TRBJ1-1	-	TGTGCCAGCAGCTTCGGACAGGGGAACACTGAAGCTTTCTTT	CASSFGQGNTEAFF
-	TRBV6-6	TRBJ1-1	-	TGTGCCAGCAGTTCTTACACAGGGTTCAGCACTGAAGCTTTCTTT	CASSSYTGFSTEAFF
-	TRBV7-2	TRBJ2-7	once	TGTGCCAGCAGCGCCGGAGGGTCTCGGTGGTACGAGCAGTACTTC	CASSAGGSRWYEQYF
-	TRBV28	TRBJ2-7	-	TGTGCCAGCAGTTTGCCCCCCTACGAGCAGTACTTC	CASSLPPYEQYF
-	TRBV6-5	TRBJ2-1	-	TGTGCCAGCAGTTACGCGCCAGGGTACAATGAGCAGTTCTTC	CASSYAPGYNEQFF
TRBD2	TRBV7-3	TRBJ2-1	-	TGTGCCAGCAGCTTTCTGGCGGGAGGGGGTGAGCAGTTCTTC	CASSFLAGGGEQFF
-	TRBV7-8	TRBJ1-2	-	TGTGCCAGCAGCTTTCGGGGGGTCGAAGGCTACACCTTC	CASSFRGVEGYTF
-	TRBV28	TRBJ1-4	-	TGTGCCAGCAACCATGCAACTAATGAAAAACTGTTTTTT	CASNHATNEKLFF
-	TRBV27	TRBJ1-5	-	TGTGCCAGCAGCCCGCGGGGGTCGCAGCCCCAGCATTTT	CASSPRGSQPQHF
-	TRBV11-2	TRBJ2-4	-	TGTGCCAGCAGCGACGGGGAAGCCAAAAACATTCAGTACTTC	CASSDGEAKNIQYF
-	TRBV18	TRBJ2-7	-	TGTGCCAGCTCACCACCGGAGCAGTACGAGCAGTACTTC	CASSPPEQYEQYF
-	TRBV30	TRBJ2-7	-	TGTGCCTGGAGTCCGCCCCGGCCCGCCGGGTACTTC	CAWSPPRPAGYF
-	TRBV6-6	TRBJ2-7	-	TGTGCCAGCAGAGCAAGGGGCAGCGCCTCCTACGAGCAGTACTTC	CASRARGSASYEQYF
-	TRBV7-7	TRBJ2-1	-	TGTGCTAGCAGCTTAGTTAGGACGGGAGTTAAGAATGAGCAGTTCTTC	CASSLVRTGVKNEQFF
TRBD1	TRBV7-9	TRBJ1-2	few	TGTGCCAGCAGCCCAAAGGGGGCAGGAAAATTAAACTATGGCTACACCTTC	CASSPKGAGKLNYGYTF
TRBD2	TRBV20-1	TRBJ2-1	-	TGCAGTGCTAGTGGCCAGCGGGAGCACAATGAGCAGTTCTTC	CSASGQREHNEQFF
-	TRBV6-2/TRBV6-3	TRBJ2-7	-	TGTGCCAGCAGTACCACGGGGAGGAGCTCCTACGAGCAGTACTTC	CASSTTGRSSYEQYF
-	TRBV19	TRBJ1-1	-	TGTGCCAGTAGTTCCACTTTTGAAGCTTTCTTT	CASSSTFEAFF
-	TRBV5-4	TRBJ2-7	-	TGTGCCAGCAGCTTGGCCGGGACCACGCACTACGAGCAGTACTTC	CASSLAGTTHYEQYF
-	TRBV15	TRBJ1-2	-	TGTGCCACCAGCAGAGATAAGGGGGTTGGCTACACCTTC	CATSRDKGVGYTF
-	TRBV29-1	TRBJ1-5	once	TGCAGCGTTGGGGGCAGGGCGGACCAGCCCCAGCATTTT	CSVGGRADQPQHF
TRBD2	TRBV7-2	TRBJ2-7	-	TGTGCCAGCAGCGAGCGAGCGGGAGTCATTCGCGAGCAGTACTTC	CASSERAGVIREQYF
TRBD1	TRBV7-3	TRBJ1-2	-	TGTGCCAGCAGCTCACAGGGGGCTCGGGGCTACACCTTC	CASSSQGARGYTF
-	TRBV6-2/TRBV6-3	TRBJ2-7	-	TGTGCCAGCAGTTATTGGGGGGCGGGAGAGCAGTACTTC	CASSYWGAGEQYF
-	TRBV4-2	TRBJ2-1	-	TGTGCCAGCAGCCAAGATCCGATGATGGCCTACAATGAGCAGTTCTTC	CASSQDPMMAYNEQFF
TRBD2	TRBV29-1	TRBJ2-1	-	TGCAGCGCCCAGGGGACTAGCGGGATCTACAATGAGCAGTTCTTC	CSAQGTSGIYNEQFF
-	TRBV9	TRBJ2-1	-	TGTGCCAGCAGCCGAAACACCGGGAGTGAGCAGTTCTTC	CASSRNTGSEQFF
-	TRBV7-2	TRBJ2-1	-	TGTGCCAGCAGCTTAGGAGGGAGTGCCTCCTACAATGAGCAGTTCTTC	CASSLGGSASYNEQFF
TRBD1	TRBV5-8	TRBJ1-2	-	TGTGCCAGCAGCTTGGTGGGATCCGGGACAGCCTATGGCTACACCTTC	CASSLVGSGTAYGYTF
-	TRBV6-5	TRBJ1-1	-	TGTGCCAGCAGTTCGACAGTTTCCGTCGAAGCTTTCTTT	CASSSTVSVEAFF
-	TRBV7-2	TRBJ1-4	-	TGTGCCAGCAGCTTAGGCGGTGAAAAACTGTTTTTT	CASSLGGEKLFF
-	TRBV7-8	TRBJ1-3	-	TGTGCCAGCAGCTCCTCCCCTTTCGTAATCTCTGGAAACACCATATATTTT	CASSSSPFVISGNTIYF